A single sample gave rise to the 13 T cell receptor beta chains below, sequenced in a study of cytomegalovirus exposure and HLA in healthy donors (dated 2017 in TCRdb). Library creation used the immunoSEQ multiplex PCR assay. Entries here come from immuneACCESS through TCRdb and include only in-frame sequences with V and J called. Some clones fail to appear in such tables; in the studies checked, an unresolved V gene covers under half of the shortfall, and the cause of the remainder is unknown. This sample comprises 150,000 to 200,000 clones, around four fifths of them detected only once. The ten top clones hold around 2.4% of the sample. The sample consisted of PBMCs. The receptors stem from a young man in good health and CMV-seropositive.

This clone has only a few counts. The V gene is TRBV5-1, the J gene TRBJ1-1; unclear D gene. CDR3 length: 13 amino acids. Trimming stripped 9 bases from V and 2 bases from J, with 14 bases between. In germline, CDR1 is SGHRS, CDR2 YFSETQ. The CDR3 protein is CATKRGDNTEAFF. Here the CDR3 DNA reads TGCGCCACCAAACGGGGTGATAACACTGAAGCTTTCTTT. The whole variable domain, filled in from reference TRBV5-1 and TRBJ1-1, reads KAGVTQTPRYLIKTRGQQVTLSCSPISGHRSVSWYQQTPGQGLQFLFEYFSETQRNKGNFPGRFSGRQFSNSRSEMNVSTLELGDSALYLCATKRGDNTEAFFGQGTRLTVV.

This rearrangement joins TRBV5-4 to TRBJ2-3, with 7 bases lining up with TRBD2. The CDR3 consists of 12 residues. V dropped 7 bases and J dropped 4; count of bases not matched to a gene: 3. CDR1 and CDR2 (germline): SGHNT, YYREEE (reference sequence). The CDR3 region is CASARGADTQYF. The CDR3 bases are TGTGCCAGCGCCCGGGGGGCAGATACGCAGTATTTT.

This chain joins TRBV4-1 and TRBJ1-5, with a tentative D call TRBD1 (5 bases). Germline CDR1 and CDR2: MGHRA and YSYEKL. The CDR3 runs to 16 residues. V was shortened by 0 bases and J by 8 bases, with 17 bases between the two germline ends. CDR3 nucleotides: TGCGCCAGCAGCCAAGAACCGGGGCAGAGCGGGGAGCCCCAGCATTTT. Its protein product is CASSQEPGQSGEPQHF.

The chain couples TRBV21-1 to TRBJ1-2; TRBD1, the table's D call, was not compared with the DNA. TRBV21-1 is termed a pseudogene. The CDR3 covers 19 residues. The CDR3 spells CASSKDWWDRGPKLYGYTF. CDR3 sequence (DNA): TGTGCCAGCAGCAAAGATTGGTGGGACAGGGGGCCCAAACTCTATGGCTACACCTTC.

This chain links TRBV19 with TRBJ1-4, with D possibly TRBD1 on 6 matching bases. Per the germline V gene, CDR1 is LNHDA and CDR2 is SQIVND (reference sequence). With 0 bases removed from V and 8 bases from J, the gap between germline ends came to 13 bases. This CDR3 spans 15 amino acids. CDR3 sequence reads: CASSIDAGEWEKLFF. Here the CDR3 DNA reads TGTGCCAGTAGTATAGACGCAGGGGAATGGGAAAAACTGTTTTTT.

The CDR3 DNA follows: TGTGCCAGCAGCTTAAAGGGACAGAGCCCCTACGAGCAGTACTTC. It translates to CASSLKGQSPYEQYF. This chain joins TRBV11-2 and TRBJ2-7, with 7 bases lining up with TRBD1. This CDR3 has 15 residues. V trimming: 2 bases; J trimming: 2 bases; junction bases outside the gene matches: 6. In germline, CDR1 is SGHAT, CDR2 FQNNGV.

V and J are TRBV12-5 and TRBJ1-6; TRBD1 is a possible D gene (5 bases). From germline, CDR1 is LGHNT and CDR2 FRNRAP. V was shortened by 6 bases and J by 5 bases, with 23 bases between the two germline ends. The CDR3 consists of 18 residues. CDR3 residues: CASGWGLDTEFNNSPLHF. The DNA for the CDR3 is TGTGCTAGTGGCTGGGGCCTGGACACAGAATTTAATAATTCACCCCTCCACTTT. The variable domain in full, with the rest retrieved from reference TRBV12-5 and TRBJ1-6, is DARVTQTPRHKVTEMGQEVTMRCQPILGHNTVFWYRQTMMQGLELLAYFRNRAPLDDSGMPKDRFSAEMPDATLATLKIQPSEPRDSAVYFCASGWGLDTEFNNSPLHFGNGTRLTVT.

The CDR3 bases are TGTGCCATCAGGGGGACAGGGGCGAACACTGAAGCTTTCTTT. It is translated as CAIRGTGANTEAFF. The V gene is TRBV10-3, the J gene TRBJ1-1; the match to TRBD1 covers 10 bases. This CDR3 has 14 residues. V gave up 6 bases and J gave up 1 base; unmatched junction bases: 2. CDR1 ENHRY and CDR2 SYGVKD come from the germline V gene.

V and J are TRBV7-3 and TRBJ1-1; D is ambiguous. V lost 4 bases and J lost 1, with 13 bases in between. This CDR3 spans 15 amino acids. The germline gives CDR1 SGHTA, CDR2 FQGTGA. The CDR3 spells CASSSSANPNTEAFF. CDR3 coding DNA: TGTGCCAGCAGCTCCTCAGCGAACCCGAACACTGAAGCTTTCTTT.

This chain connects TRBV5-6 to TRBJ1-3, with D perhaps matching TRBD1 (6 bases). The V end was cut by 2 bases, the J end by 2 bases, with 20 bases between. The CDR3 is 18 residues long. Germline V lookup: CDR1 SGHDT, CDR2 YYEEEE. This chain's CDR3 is CASSFGFYRVATGNTIYF. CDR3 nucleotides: TGTGCCAGCAGCTTCGGATTCTACAGGGTTGCGACTGGAAACACCATATATTTT.

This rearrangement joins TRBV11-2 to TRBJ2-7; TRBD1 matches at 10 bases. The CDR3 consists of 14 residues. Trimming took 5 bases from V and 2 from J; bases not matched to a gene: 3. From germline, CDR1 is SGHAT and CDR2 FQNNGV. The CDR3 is CASSQGQGAYEQYF. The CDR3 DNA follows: TGTGCCAGCAGCCAAGGACAGGGGGCCTACGAGCAGTACTTC.

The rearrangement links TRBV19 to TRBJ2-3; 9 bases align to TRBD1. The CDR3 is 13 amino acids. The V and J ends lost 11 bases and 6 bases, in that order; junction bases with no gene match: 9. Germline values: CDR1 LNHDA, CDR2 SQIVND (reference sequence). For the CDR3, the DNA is TGTGCCTCCGGGGGACAGGGAGGGGATACGCAGTATTTT. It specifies CASGGQGGDTQYF.

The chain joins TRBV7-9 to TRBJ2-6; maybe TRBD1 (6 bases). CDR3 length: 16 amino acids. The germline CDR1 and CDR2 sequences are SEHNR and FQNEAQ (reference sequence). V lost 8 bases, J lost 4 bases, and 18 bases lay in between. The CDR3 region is CASRPRGGSGANVLTF. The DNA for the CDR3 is TGTGCCAGCCGGCCGAGAGGGGGATCGGGGGCCAACGTCCTGACTTTC.